This T cell receptor (beta chain) was retrieved from a study of cytomegalovirus exposure and HLA in healthy donors. Germline-derived CDR1 and CDR2 are MNHEY and SMNVEV (reference sequence). This CDR3 has 15 amino acids. The V gene lost 2 bases and the J gene lost 1 base, with 9 bases spanning the gap. General study results and limits: It was shown in a later analysis that HLA-associated TCR beta chains were more clonally expanded than other, equally common chains.

Every donor was a healthy person donating bone marrow. The PCR was carried out with 60 Vbeta primers and 13 Jbeta primers. The repertoire was sequenced with immunoSEQ multiplex PCR; TCRdb's copy has only in-frame clones and lacks some. The sample features some 26,000 clones, with roughly a sixth in its top ten. With regard to this clone: Its antigen is not known.

Specimen: PBMCs. This chain links TRBV27 with TRBJ2-1; D is unclear. This sequence was found in a male donor in good health and CMV-seropositive. In DNA, the CDR3 is TGTGCCAGCAGTTTAATGAGCGTGTCCTACAATGAGCAGTTCTTC. Its protein is CASSLMSVSYNEQFF.